This entry lists 11 T cell receptor beta chains sequenced from one sample in a study of cytomegalovirus exposure and HLA in healthy donors. The PCR used 60 Vbeta and 13 Jbeta primers. Generated by immunoSEQ multiplex PCR, the TCRdb table keeps only in-frame clones and is missing some. The profile shows around 150,000 clones, 82% of them singletons. Specimen: PBMCs. The receptors originated from a woman aged 50 to 60 in good health and CMV-seropositive.

The genes are TRBV11-2 and TRBJ2-1; 9 bases map to TRBD1. Trimming cost V 2 bases and J 6 bases; bases outside gene matches: 11. CDR1 SGHAT and CDR2 FQNNGV come from the germline V gene. CDR3 length: 17 amino acids. CDR3 sequence (DNA): TGTGCCAGCAGCTTAACGACCGGGACAGGGATTTTCAATGAGCAGTTCTTC. Translated: CASSLTTGTGIFNEQFF.

This chain joins TRBV6-4 and TRBJ2-2, with 7 bases matching TRBD2. V lost 2 bases to trimming and J lost 1 base; unmatched junction nucleotides: 1. This CDR3 contains 15 residues. From germline, CDR1 is MRHNA and CDR2 SNTAGT. Here the CDR3 DNA reads TGTGCCAGCAGTGACGGCGGGGGGAACACCGGGGAGCTGTTTTTT. Protein sequence: CASSDGGGNTGELFF.

The J gene is TRBJ2-1, the V gene TRBV9; D gene unclear. Germline values: CDR1 SGDLS, CDR2 YYNGEE. Deletions cut 0 bases from V and 6 bases from J, with 7 bases between. CDR3 length equals 13 residues. The CDR3 DNA follows: TGTGCCAGCAGCGTAGGGGCAGTCAATGAGCAGTTCTTC. Protein product: CASSVGAVNEQFF.

V gene TRBV11-2 combines with J gene TRBJ2-6; a possible D gene is TRBD2 (6 bases). V was shortened by 5 bases and J by 4 bases, with 12 bases between the two germline ends. The CDR3 runs to 15 residues. From germline, CDR1 is SGHAT and CDR2 FQNNGV. This CDR3 is CASSDRRGGANVLTF. The CDR3 coding sequence is TGTGCCAGCAGCGATCGGAGGGGCGGGGCCAACGTCCTGACTTTC.

The chain has TRBV5-1 and TRBJ1-1; no clear D gene. Trimming left V 1 base short and J 1 base short, with 11 bases between. The CDR3 consists of 15 residues. In germline, CDR1 is SGHRS, CDR2 YFSETQ. The CDR3 here is CASSLQQSQNTEAFF. The CDR3, as DNA: TGCGCCAGCAGCTTGCAACAGAGCCAGAACACTGAAGCTTTCTTT.

The table lists this clone with a count of one. This sequence joins TRBV2 and TRBJ1-2; no reliable D call. Deletions cut 6 bases from V and 8 bases from J, with 13 bases between. The CDR3 is 12 amino acids. Per the germline V gene, CDR1 is SNHLY and CDR2 is FYNNEI. CDR3 region: CASRTEGTGYTF. For the CDR3, the DNA is TGTGCCAGCAGGACCGAGGGAACGGGCTACACCTTC.

This chain joins TRBV28 and TRBJ1-4; tentative D call: TRBD1 (5 bases). CDR1 is MDHEN and CDR2 is SYDVKM in the germline V gene. This CDR3 is built from 15 residues. V gave up 3 bases and J gave up 3 bases, with 11 bases separating them. CDR3 bases: TGTGCCAGCAGTTTTGTGGGGCTCGCTAATGAAAAACTGTTTTTT. Translated: CASSFVGLANEKLFF.

This clone occurred once. V gene TRBV5-1 combines with J gene TRBJ2-1, with D possibly matching TRBD2 (5 bases). The CDR3 sequence is 14 residues long. CDR1 and CDR2 from the germline V gene are SGHRS and YFSETQ. V gave up 0 bases and J gave up 9 bases, with 13 bases separating them. Here the CDR3 reads CASSLATGRGEQFF. In DNA form, the CDR3 reads TGCGCCAGCAGCTTGGCCACGGGTCGGGGTGAGCAGTTCTTC.

The chain combines TRBV2 with TRBJ1-6, with D unclear. The CDR3 loop spans 12 amino acids. V gave up 4 bases and J gave up 5 bases, with 3 bases separating them. Germline CDR1 and CDR2: SNHLY and FYNNEI. The CDR3 region is CASSVNNSPLHF. The CDR3, as DNA: TGTGCCAGCAGTGTCAATAATTCACCCCTCCACTTT.

The V and J genes are TRBV4-1 and TRBJ2-5, with D possibly being TRBD2 (6 bases). With 4 bases removed from V and 5 bases from J, the gap between germline ends came to 20 bases. Germline V gives CDR1 MGHRA, CDR2 YSYEKL. The CDR3 has 16 residues. In DNA, the CDR3 is TGCGCCAGCAGCCTAGGGGCCAGCGGGTTATGGGAGACCCAGTACTTC. Translation gives CASSLGASGLWETQYF.

The chain combines TRBV2 with TRBJ2-7, with 9 positions matching TRBD2. Looked up from germline, CDR1 is SNHLY and CDR2 is FYNNEI. The J segment lost 5 bases and the V segment lost 5 bases, leaving 1 base of the junction unmatched. The CDR3 runs 12 residues. This CDR3 is CASSRTSDEQYF. CDR3 bases: TGTGCCAGCAGTAGGACTAGCGACGAGCAGTACTTC.